Given below is one TCR beta chain in context. The target antigen is unknown. These data are taken from a study of CD8 T cells in ankylosing spondylitis. Study conclusions and caveats: The study identified a TCR beta motif of seven or eight highly homologous variants that appeared characteristic of ankylosing spondylitis blood.

Germline lookup yields CDR1 SGHTA and CDR2 FQGNSA. The J segment lost 4 bases and the V segment lost 5 bases, leaving 6 bases of the junction unmatched. CDR3 length: 14 amino acids. TCRdb ran MiXCR on the 5' RACE reads and lists one entry per CDR3 protein. The sample carries hundreds of thousands of distinct CDR3 sequences, 12% recorded once. The rearrangement uses TRBV7-2 and TRBJ2-5; 8 positions match TRBD2. This TCR came from a male donor with ankylosing spondylitis. Sequenced sample: blood, either unsorted or a sorted T cell fraction (not recorded which). The chain's CDR3 is CASSVGLVRETQYF. CDR3 in DNA: TGTGCCAGCAGCGTGGGACTAGTACGAGAGACCCAGTACTTC.